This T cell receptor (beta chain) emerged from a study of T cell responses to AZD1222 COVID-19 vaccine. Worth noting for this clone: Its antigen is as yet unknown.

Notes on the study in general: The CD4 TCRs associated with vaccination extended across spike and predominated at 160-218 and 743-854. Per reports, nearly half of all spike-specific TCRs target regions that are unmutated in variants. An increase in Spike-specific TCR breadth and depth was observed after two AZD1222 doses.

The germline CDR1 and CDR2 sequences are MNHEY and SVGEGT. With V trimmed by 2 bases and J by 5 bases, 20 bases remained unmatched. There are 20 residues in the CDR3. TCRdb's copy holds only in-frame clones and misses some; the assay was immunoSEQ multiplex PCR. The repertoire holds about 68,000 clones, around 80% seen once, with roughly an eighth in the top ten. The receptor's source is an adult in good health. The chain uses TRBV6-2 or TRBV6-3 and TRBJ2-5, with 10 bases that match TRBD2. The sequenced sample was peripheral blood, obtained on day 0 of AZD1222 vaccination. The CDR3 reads CASSYPSTPRSSGGYETQYF. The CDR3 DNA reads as TGTGCCAGCAGTTACCCCTCCACACCCCGATCTAGCGGGGGATATGAGACCCAGTACTTC.